The clone carrying this T cell receptor beta chain was counted once. The record originates from a study of T cell responses to AZD1222 COVID-19 vaccine. Profiling relied on immunoSEQ multiplex PCR, and the TCRdb table lists in-frame clones only, not all of them. This table holds more than 85,000 clones, roughly 90% found once. Germline-derived CDR1 and CDR2 are SGHRS and YFSETQ. The length of the CDR3 is 13 residues. Trimming stripped 2 bases from V and 3 bases from J, with 7 bases between. The chain has TRBV5-1 and TRBJ2-3; unclear D gene. This clonotype was sampled from an adult in good health. Sequencing was performed on peripheral blood, taken on day 0 of AZD1222 vaccination. The DNA of the CDR3 is TGCGCCAGCAGCTTAGAGGTAACAGATACGCAGTATTTT. This encodes CASSLEVTDTQYF.